This TCR beta chain was profiled in a study of T-cell reconstitution after alpha-beta-depleted transplantation in children. A few counts support this clonotype. The CDR3 totals 14 residues. V was trimmed by 6 bases and J by 3 bases, leaving 11 bases between them. In germline, CDR1 is ENHRY, CDR2 SYGVKD. As it was prepared, the TCRbeta library received unique molecular identifiers. TCRdb analysed the PCR reads with MiXCR anew, one entry per CDR3 protein. The sample carries 450,000 to 600,000 distinct CDR3 sequences, over 25% recorded once. This clonotype originated in a human donor who donated a stem cell graft to a child with aplastic anemia. The source was PBMCs from the stem cell graft donor, collected from the stem cell graft. The gene calls are TRBV10-3 and TRBJ1-4; no firm D call. CDR3 amino acids: CAISMGLANEKLFF. The CDR3 bases are TGTGCCATCAGCATGGGTCTGGCTAATGAAAAACTGTTTTTT.